These 20 T cell receptor beta chains were all obtained from the same sample, sequenced in a study of regulatory T cells in long-lasting Graves disease. The time point denotes: newly diagnosed GD, antithyroid drugs for less than 3 months. The TCR library used RNA extracted from PBMCs. In building TCR beta libraries, iRepertoire HTBI primers were used together with Arm-PCR of CDR3 regions. Via MiXCR, TCRdb re-called the multiplex PCR reads, giving one row per CDR3 protein. Among some 500,000 distinct CDR3 sequences listed, about 16% were seen once. The same sample was also used in a study of T cells in Graves' hyperthyroidism and ophthalmopathy.

Sample: peripheral blood mononuclear cells (PBMCs), taken at new diagnosis, from a patient treated with antithyroid drugs. These receptors came from a woman aged 40-60 years with Graves disease.

The chain carries TRBV6-2 or TRBV6-3 and TRBJ1-1, with unresolved D. From germline, CDR1 is MNHEY and CDR2 SVGEGT. This CDR3 is built from 13 residues. The V gene lost 2 bases and the J gene lost 5 bases, with 9 bases spanning the gap. CDR3 DNA sequence: TGTGCCAGCAGTTACCTTCTGGGAACTGAAGCTTTCTTT. Translation gives CASSYLLGTEAFF.

At least ten counts were recorded for this clonotype. J is TRBJ1-5 and V is TRBV20-1; 10 positions match TRBD1. V was pared by 3 bases and J by 6 bases, with 2 bases of the junction left unmatched. Germline assignment: CDR1 DFQATT and CDR2 SNEGSKA (reference sequence). The CDR3 contains 13 residues. The CDR3 DNA reads TGCAGTGCTAGTGGGGACAGGGGTCAGCCCCAGCATTTT. It yields the protein CSASGDRGQPQHF.

This clonotype was seen repeatedly, ten times or more. V is TRBV5-1 and J is TRBJ2-3, with a tentative D call TRBD2 (6 bases). This CDR3 is 16 amino acids long. V was trimmed by 4 bases and J by 2 bases, leaving 17 bases between them. CDR1 and CDR2 from the germline V gene are SGHRS and YFSETQ. CDR3 DNA: TGCGCCAGCAGCCCCGGGACTGGCTCCCACACAGATACGCAGTATTTT. Protein product: CASSPGTGSHTDTQYF.

The chain employs TRBV24-1 and TRBJ1-2, with D possibly being TRBD1 (5 bases). This CDR3 has 15 residues. The germline V gene encodes CDR1 KGHDR and CDR2 SFDVKD. V dropped 5 bases and J dropped 6 bases, with 18 bases sitting between them. The CDR3 bases are TGTGCCACCAGTGCTACTCCGGGACCCCTGGATGGCTACACCTTC. It encodes CATSATPGPLDGYTF.

This clonotype was picked up many times. V and J are TRBV5-1 and TRBJ1-5; 9 bases match TRBD1. Germline-derived CDR1 and CDR2 are SGHRS and YFSETQ. Trimming cost V 3 bases and J 6 bases; bases outside gene matches: 10. The CDR3 has 16 residues. CDR3 loop: CASSWVAQGAGQPQHF. The CDR3, as DNA: TGCGCCAGCAGCTGGGTGGCACAGGGGGCGGGTCAGCCCCAGCATTTT.

Only a few counts were recorded for this clonotype. The chain links TRBV19 to TRBJ2-7, with TRBD2 identical over 9 bases. CDR1 and CDR2 (germline): LNHDA, SQIVND (reference sequence). After removal of 3 bases from V and 2 bases from J, the junction contained 5 bases not matched to a gene. The CDR3 runs to 15 residues. CDR3 sequence: CASSISGGTAYEQYF. The CDR3 DNA reads as TGTGCCAGTAGTATCAGCGGGGGGACGGCCTACGAGCAGTACTTC.

This clonotype was counted ten times or more. The V call is TRBV2, the J call TRBJ1-2, with unresolved D. Trimming cost V 2 bases and J 8 bases, with 9 bases left between them. Germline CDR1 and CDR2: SNHLY and FYNNEI. This CDR3 region has 12 residues. The CDR3 loop reads CASSEPARGYTF. The CDR3 DNA is TGTGCCAGCAGTGAACCGGCGAGGGGCTACACCTTC.

This chain joins TRBV7-9 and TRBJ2-1; D unclear. The CDR3 sequence is 13 residues long. CDR1 and CDR2 (germline): SEHNR, FQNEAQ (reference sequence). This CDR3 reads CAGSLGWYNEQFF. The CDR3 region has the DNA TGTGCTGGCAGCTTAGGCTGGTACAATGAGCAGTTCTTC.

This clonotype has only one observation. A read error may be the cause here, since a much bigger clone is one base away. This chain connects TRBV11-3 to TRBJ2-3, with D possibly TRBD1 on 5 matching bases. Trimming took off 5 bases at V and 4 bases at J, with 10 bases between the two ends. This CDR3 region has 13 residues. Per germline, CDR1 SGHNT and CDR2 YENEEA. The CDR3 loop is CASSPREADTQYF. CDR3 nucleotides: TGTGCCAGCAGCCCCAGGGAAGCAGATACGCAGTATTTT.

Many counts were recorded for this clonotype. This chain uses TRBV6-5 with TRBJ2-7; D is possibly TRBD2 (7 bases). The germline V gene has CDR1 MNHEY and CDR2 SVGAGI. Trimming left V 4 bases short and J 1 base short, with 14 bases between. The CDR3 extends over 15 amino acids. DNA of the CDR3: TGTGCCAGCAGTTCCACGGGGGGCATGTCCTACGAGCAGTACTTC. Its protein product is CASSSTGGMSYEQYF.

This clonotype occurred a few times. The V call is TRBV20-1, the J call TRBJ1-2; D uncertain. This CDR3 is 12 amino acids long. Germline values: CDR1 DFQATT, CDR2 SNEGSKA (reference sequence). Trimming pared 6 bases from V and 4 bases from J, leaving 12 bases between. For the CDR3, the DNA is TGCAGTGCCAGAACTCCTCCCTATGGCTACACCTTC. Translated: CSARTPPYGYTF.

This chain links TRBV12-3 or TRBV12-4 with TRBJ1-1; no definite D call. V gave up 3 bases and J gave up 6 bases, with 14 bases separating them. The CDR3 length is 14 residues. The CDR3 loop reads CASSFGWGGPEAFF. The CDR3 DNA sequence: TGTGCCAGCAGTTTCGGATGGGGAGGACCTGAAGCTTTCTTT.

The J gene is TRBJ2-4, the V gene TRBV20-1; 9 nucleotides agree with TRBD2. Trimming removed 4 bases from V and 0 bases from J; junction bases left unmatched: 10. Germline assignment: CDR1 DFQATT and CDR2 SNEGSKA (reference sequence). The CDR3 is 17 amino acids. CDR3 DNA: TGCAGTGCTACCAGCGGGGGGCGTTCTATAGCCAAAAACATTCAGTACTTC. As protein: CSATSGGRSIAKNIQYF.

This clonotype was found a few times. The chain recombines TRBV19 with TRBJ2-5, with 10 bases aligning to TRBD1. Trimming removed 6 bases from V and 3 bases from J; junction bases left unmatched: 10. The CDR3 is 16 residues long. Germline CDR1 reads LNHDA; CDR2 reads SQIVND (reference sequence). As DNA, the CDR3 is TGTGCCAGTAGCAGAAGGACAGGGGGTGCGAAAGAGACCCAGTACTTC. Its translation is CASSRRTGGAKETQYF.

The CDR3, as DNA: TGCGCCAGCAGCCACTCAGGGAACGGGGAGCTGTTTTTT. It codes for CASSHSGNGELFF. V usage is TRBV4-1 and J usage is TRBJ2-2; possible D gene TRBD1, 5 bases. CDR3 length equals 13 residues. CDR1 and CDR2 (germline): MGHRA, YSYEKL. V lost 3 bases to trimming and J lost 7 bases, with 9 bases between them.

This clonotype has ten or more counts. The J gene is TRBJ2-3, the V gene TRBV5-1, with D tentatively TRBD2 (5 bases). The CDR3 runs 15 residues. Germline CDR1 reads SGHRS; CDR2 reads YFSETQ. The germline V and J ends were trimmed by 4 bases and 6 bases, with 18 bases remaining between them. CDR3: CASSIDGGPADTQYF. For the CDR3, the DNA is TGCGCCAGCAGCATAGACGGAGGACCCGCCGATACGCAGTATTTT.

Comment on this clonotype: Since a much larger clone is just one base distant, this may be a read error. CDR3 in amino acids: CASSQDRYNSPPHF. DNA for the CDR3: TGTGCCAGCTCACAGGACCGTTATAATTCACCCCCCCACTTT. This chain links TRBV18 with TRBJ1-6; D ambiguous. Germline lookup yields CDR1 KGHSH and CDR2 LQKENI. The CDR3 has 14 residues.

This clonotype appeared many times. The V gene is TRBV20-1, the J gene TRBJ1-2; the match to TRBD1 covers 10 bases. The CDR3 contains 13 residues. Trimming removed 1 base from V and 4 bases from J; junction bases left unmatched: 0. Germline V lookup: CDR1 DFQATT, CDR2 SNEGSKA (reference sequence). CDR3 region: CSARGTGGYGYTF. CDR3 coding DNA: TGCAGTGCTAGAGGGACAGGGGGCTATGGCTACACCTTC.

This clonotype was seen a few times. For the CDR3, the DNA is TGTGCCAGCAGGGACCCAGGGGCCCGAAGGACTGAAGCTTTCTTT. Its protein product is CASRDPGARRTEAFF. The chain couples TRBV6-1 to TRBJ1-1, with a tentative D call TRBD1 (6 bases). Germline CDR1 reads MNHNS; CDR2 reads SASEGT. Trimming left V 6 bases short and J 5 bases short, with 19 bases between. The CDR3 spans 15 residues.

CDR3 sequence: CASSLDRPGGSGNTIYF. The DNA of the CDR3 is TGCGCCAGCAGCTTGGATAGGCCGGGTGGCTCTGGAAACACCATATATTTT. The V and J genes are TRBV5-1 and TRBJ1-3, with no clear D. The germline V and J ends were trimmed by 0 bases and 0 bases, with 13 bases remaining between them. CDR1 and CDR2 (germline): SGHRS, YFSETQ. CDR3 length: 17 residues.